This passage covers 5 T cell receptor beta chains from one sample sequenced in a study of shared clonotypes between healthy human individuals. The data were produced by immunoSEQ multiplex PCR, yet TCRdb's version contains in-frame clones alone and is incomplete. Of about 2.2 million clones listed, approximately 94% are singletons. As defined, naive CD8 cells were CD45RO-negative and positively selected for CCR7, with terminally differentiated effector memory CD45RA+ cells excluded. Sample: naive CD8+ T cells from PBMCs. These receptors all come from a man between 18 and 35 years old in good health. Some clones in this sample may be carry-over from other donors' samples.

The chain has TRBV5-4 and TRBJ2-7; D is undetermined. The CDR3 covers 13 residues. Germline V CDR1 and CDR2: SGHNT, YYREEE (reference sequence). V was cut by 0 bases and J by 2 bases, with 6 bases left in between. CDR3 region: CASSLEHAYEQYF. The CDR3 DNA reads as TGTGCCAGCAGCTTGGAGCACGCCTACGAGCAGTACTTC.

Comment on this clone: Other DNA sequences in this sample translate to the same CDR3. CDR3: CASSIRDRNEKLFF. CDR3 in DNA: TGTGCCAGCAGTATCCGGGACAGGAATGAAAAACTGTTTTTT. This chain connects TRBV27 to TRBJ1-4; 8 nucleotides line up with TRBD1. Losses at the gene ends were 5 bases for V and 5 bases for J; bases not matched to a gene: 4. The CDR3 has 14 residues. Germline loops: CDR1 MNHEY, CDR2 SMNVEV (reference sequence).

The V gene is TRBV14, the J gene TRBJ2-1; D uncertain. With 0 bases removed from V and 12 bases from J, the gap between germline ends came to 9 bases. In germline, CDR1 is SGHDN, CDR2 FVKESK. There are 12 residues in the CDR3. The CDR3 protein is CASSQEGIWQFF. As DNA, the CDR3 is TGTGCCAGCAGCCAAGAAGGTATCTGGCAGTTCTTC.

V is TRBV4-1 and J is TRBJ2-1; 12 bases match TRBD2. After removal of 0 bases from V and 6 bases from J, the junction contained 9 bases not matched to a gene. Germline V gives CDR1 MGHRA, CDR2 YSYEKL. This CDR3 is 18 amino acids long. The CDR3 loop is CASSQDRASGRGGNEQFF. DNA of the CDR3: TGCGCCAGCAGCCAAGATAGGGCTAGCGGGAGGGGGGGCAATGAGCAGTTCTTC.

The chain is built from TRBV7-9 and TRBJ2-1; no definite D call. V was cut by 2 bases and J by 8 bases, with 10 bases left in between. Germline values: CDR1 SEHNR, CDR2 FQNEAQ (reference sequence). This CDR3 has 13 amino acids. The CDR3 region is CASSLLSGDEQFF. The CDR3 DNA reads as TGTGCCAGCAGCTTATTGTCTGGGGATGAGCAGTTCTTC.